These 6 T cell receptor beta chains share one sample of origin, sequenced in a study of identical twins. MiXCR, run by TCRdb on the 5' RACE reads, gives a single entry per CDR3 protein. The table includes approximately 1.8 million distinct CDR3 sequences, under 35% detected once. The specimen was cord blood. Every receptor here comes from a newborn girl in good health.

This chain links TRBV28 with TRBJ1-4; D is ambiguous. The V end lost 3 bases, the J end lost 2 bases, and 13 bases lay between the germline ends. The CDR3 totals 16 residues. Germline V gives CDR1 MDHEN, CDR2 SYDVKM. DNA of the CDR3: TGTGCCAGCAGTTTGTTTCGTGGCCGTACTAATGAAAAACTGTTTTTT. It specifies CASSLFRGRTNEKLFF.

This clonotype was found a few times. The rearrangement uses TRBV24-1 and TRBJ2-5; TRBD2 matches 11 bases. Trimming removed 5 bases from V and 3 bases from J; junction bases left unmatched: 4. CDR3 length: 15 residues. From germline, CDR1 is KGHDR and CDR2 SFDVKD. The CDR3 protein is CATSAGLAAKETQYF. The CDR3 nucleotides are TGTGCCACCAGTGCGGGACTAGCGGCAAAAGAGACCCAGTACTTC.

The chain uses TRBV12-5 and TRBJ1-1; D is uncertain. Germline V gene sequence: CDR1 LGHNT, CDR2 FRNRAP. CDR3 size: 13 residues. Deletions cut 1 base from V and 0 bases from J, with 3 bases between. The CDR3 nucleotides are TGTGCTAGTGGTTTGGCGATGAACACTGAAGCTTTCTTT. Translated: CASGLAMNTEAFF.

The gene calls are TRBV11-3 and TRBJ2-1; 8 nucleotides align to TRBD1. The CDR3 has 15 residues. Germline values: CDR1 SGHNT, CDR2 YENEEA. V lost 2 bases and J lost 4; bases outside the gene matches: 4. As DNA, the CDR3 is TGTGCCAGCAGCTTACAGGGGGCTGGGTACAATGAGCAGTTCTTC. It encodes CASSLQGAGYNEQFF.

This clonotype was seen a handful of times. The rearrangement links TRBV5-1 to TRBJ2-3, with 7 positions matching TRBD1. The CDR3 consists of 17 residues. J lost 4 bases, V lost 4 bases, and 15 bases had no gene match. The germline gives CDR1 SGHRS, CDR2 YFSETQ. CDR3 nucleotides: TGCGCCAGCAGCCGCGAAGAGGGGGCCACTACGGCAGATACGCAGTATTTT. This gives the protein CASSREEGATTADTQYF.

This clonotype was found a few times. This chain uses TRBV6-1 with TRBJ2-4, with 10 bases lining up with TRBD2. The J call may be wrong; the DNA end is better matched by TRBJ2-5. The CDR3 runs to 16 residues. CDR1 and CDR2 from the germline V gene are MNHNS and SASEGT. The CDR3 coding sequence is TGTGCCAGCAGTGATAGCGGGGGGCCTTTTTTGGAGACCCAGTACTTC. Residues: CASSDSGGPFLETQYF.